This passage covers 4 T cell receptor beta chains from one sample sequenced in a study of breast tumors, draining lymph nodes, adjacent tissues. The lymph nodes were axillary draining lymph nodes from breast cancer patients. TCRdb passed the multiplex PCR reads through MiXCR, listing each CDR3 protein once. The sample holds 100,000 to 150,000 distinct CDR3 sequences; about a fifth are singletons and the top ten take 2.6%. Sequenced: axillary lymph node tissue. Receptor source: a female donor with breast cancer. Some clones in this sample may be carry-over from other donors' samples.

The sample holds many counts of this clonotype. The chain combines TRBV5-4 with TRBJ2-3; TRBD2 matches 13 bases. Per the germline V gene, CDR1 is SGHNT and CDR2 is YYREEE (reference sequence). The CDR3 covers 16 residues. With 4 bases clipped from V and 6 bases from J, the junction kept 8 bases outside the gene matches. CDR3 DNA sequence: TGTGCCAGCAGCCACGGACTAGCGGGAGTCGGGGATACGCAGTATTTT. The encoded protein is CASSHGLAGVGDTQYF.

The sample holds many counts of this clonotype. The genes are TRBV20-1 and TRBJ1-3; D ambiguous. The V gene's germline CDR1 is DFQATT and CDR2 SNEGSKA (reference sequence). The V end lost 0 bases, the J end lost 4 bases, and 16 bases lay between the germline ends. CDR3 length equals 16 residues. The CDR3 protein is CSARDREGRDGNTIYF. Here the CDR3 DNA reads TGCAGTGCTAGAGATCGGGAAGGGCGAGACGGAAACACCATATATTTT.

Many counts were recorded for this clonotype. The chain combines TRBV2 with TRBJ1-2; D unclear. CDR1 SNHLY and CDR2 FYNNEI come from the germline V gene. Trimming left V 3 bases short and J 3 bases short, with 5 bases between. The CDR3 runs to 12 residues. In DNA form, the CDR3 reads TGTGCCAGCAGTGACGAACACTATGGCTACACCTTC. It translates to CASSDEHYGYTF.

The chain links TRBV5-6 to TRBJ2-3, with a weak D call TRBD1 (7 bases). Germline-derived CDR1 and CDR2 are SGHDT and YYEEEE. The CDR3 runs to 19 residues. Trimming shortened V by 0 bases and J by 0 bases, and 20 bases separated the two germline ends. CDR3 region: CASSLALDYRGESTDTQYF. The CDR3 DNA sequence: TGTGCCAGCAGCTTGGCCCTGGACTACAGGGGAGAGAGCACAGATACGCAGTATTTT.